The sequence of this T cell receptor (beta chain) was determined in a study of T cells in Graves' hyperthyroidism and ophthalmopathy. Study-wide results and limits: Ophthalmopathy onset followed model prediction by a median roughly 6.5 months.

Germline trimming cut 3 bases from V and 3 bases from J; bases unmatched to any gene: 8. The CDR3 is made up of 15 amino acids. From germline, CDR1 is LNHDA and CDR2 SQIVND (reference sequence). This clonotype has a handful of counts. The antigen remains unidentified. Researchers took RNA transcripts and amplified the TCR beta CDR3 regions from them. HTBI primers were used for first-round RT-PCR of the TCR CDR3. TCRdb recomputed calls from the multiplex PCR reads with MiXCR, one row per CDR3 protein. The data show approximately 870,000 distinct CDR3 sequences, about 38% seen once. The chain has TRBV19 and TRBJ2-7, with TRBD1 matching over 7 bases. The specimen sequenced was blood. This receptor was identified in a man aged 18 to 30 with Graves' hyperthyroidism. CDR3 protein: CASSMQGDAFYEQYF. The CDR3 bases are TGTGCCAGTAGTATGCAGGGGGACGCTTTCTACGAGCAGTACTTC. The whole variable domain, filled in from reference TRBV19 and TRBJ2-7, reads DGGITQSPKYLFRKEGQNVTLSCEQNLNHDAMYWYRQDPGQGLRLIYYSQIVNDFQKGDIAEGYSVSREKKESFPLTVTSAQKNPTAFYLCASSMQGDAFYEQYFGPGTRLTVT.